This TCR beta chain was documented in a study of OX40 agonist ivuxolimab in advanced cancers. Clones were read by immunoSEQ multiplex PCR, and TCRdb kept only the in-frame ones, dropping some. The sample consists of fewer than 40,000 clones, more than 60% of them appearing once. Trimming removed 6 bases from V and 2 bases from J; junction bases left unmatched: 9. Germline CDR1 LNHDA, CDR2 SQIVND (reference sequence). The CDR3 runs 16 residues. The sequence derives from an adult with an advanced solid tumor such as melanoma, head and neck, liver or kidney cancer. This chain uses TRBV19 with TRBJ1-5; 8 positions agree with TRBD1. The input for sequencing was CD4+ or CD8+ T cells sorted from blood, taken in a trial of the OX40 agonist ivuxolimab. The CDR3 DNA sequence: TGTGCCAGTAGAGTCCTACAGGGGGATGGCAATCAGCCCCAGCATTTT. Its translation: CASRVLQGDGNQPQHF.